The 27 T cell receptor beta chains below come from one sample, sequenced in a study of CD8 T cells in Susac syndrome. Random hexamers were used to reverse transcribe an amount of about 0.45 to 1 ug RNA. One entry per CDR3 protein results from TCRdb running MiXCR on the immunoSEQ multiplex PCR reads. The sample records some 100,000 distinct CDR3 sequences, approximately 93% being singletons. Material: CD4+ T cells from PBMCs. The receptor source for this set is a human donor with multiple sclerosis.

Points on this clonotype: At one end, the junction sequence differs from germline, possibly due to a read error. CDR3 sequence (DNA): TGTGCTAGCAGTCGGGACAGGTACCAAGAGACCCAGTACTTC. This translates into CASSRDRYQETQYF. V is TRBV7-7 and J is TRBJ2-5; 8 positions agree with TRBD1. CDR1 and CDR2 (germline): SSHAT, FNYEAQ (reference sequence). This CDR3 contains 14 residues.

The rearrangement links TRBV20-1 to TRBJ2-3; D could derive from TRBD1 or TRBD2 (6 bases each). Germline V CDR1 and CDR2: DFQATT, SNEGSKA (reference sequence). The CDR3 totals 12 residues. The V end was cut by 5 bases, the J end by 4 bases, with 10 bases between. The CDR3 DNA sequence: TGCAGTGCTCCCGGGGGCGCAGATACGCAGTATTTT. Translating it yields CSAPGGADTQYF.

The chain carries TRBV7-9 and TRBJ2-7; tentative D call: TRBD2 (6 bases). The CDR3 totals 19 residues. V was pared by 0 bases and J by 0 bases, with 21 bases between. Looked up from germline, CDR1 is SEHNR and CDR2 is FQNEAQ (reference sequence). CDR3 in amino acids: CASSLAAWAGQSLSYEQYF. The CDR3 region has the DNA TGTGCCAGCAGCTTAGCCGCTTGGGCGGGGCAAAGCCTCTCCTACGAGCAGTACTTC.

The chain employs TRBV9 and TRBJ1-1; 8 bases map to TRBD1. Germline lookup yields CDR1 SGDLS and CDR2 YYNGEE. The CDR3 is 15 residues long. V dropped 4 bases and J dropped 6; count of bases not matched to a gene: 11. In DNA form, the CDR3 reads TGTGCCAGCAGCACATCAGGGGGCCGGGCCCCTGAAGCTTTCTTT. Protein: CASSTSGGRAPEAFF.

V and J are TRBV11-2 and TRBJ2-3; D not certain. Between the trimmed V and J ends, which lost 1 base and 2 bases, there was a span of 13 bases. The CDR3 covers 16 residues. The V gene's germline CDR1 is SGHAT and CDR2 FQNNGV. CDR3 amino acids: CASSLGANGPTDTQYF. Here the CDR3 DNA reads TGTGCCAGCAGCTTAGGCGCGAACGGACCCACAGATACGCAGTATTTT.

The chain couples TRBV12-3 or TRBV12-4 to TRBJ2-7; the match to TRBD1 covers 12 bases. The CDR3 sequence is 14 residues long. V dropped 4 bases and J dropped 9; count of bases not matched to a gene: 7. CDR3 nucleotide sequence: TGTGCCAGCAGTTCGGGACAGGGGGCGCGTGGGCAGTACTTC. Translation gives CASSSGQGARGQYF.

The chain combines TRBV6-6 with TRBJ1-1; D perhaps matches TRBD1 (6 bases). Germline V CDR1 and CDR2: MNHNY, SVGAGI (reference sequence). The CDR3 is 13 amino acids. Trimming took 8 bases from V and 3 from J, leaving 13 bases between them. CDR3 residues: CASGATGHTEAFF. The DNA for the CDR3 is TGTGCCAGCGGCGCCACAGGGCACACTGAAGCTTTCTTT.

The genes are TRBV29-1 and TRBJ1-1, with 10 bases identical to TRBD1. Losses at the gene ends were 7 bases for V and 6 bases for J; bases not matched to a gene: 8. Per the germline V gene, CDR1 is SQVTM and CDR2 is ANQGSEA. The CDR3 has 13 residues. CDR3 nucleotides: TGCAGCGCCCCGGGACAGGGGAGGCCTGAAGCTTTCTTT. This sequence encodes CSAPGQGRPEAFF. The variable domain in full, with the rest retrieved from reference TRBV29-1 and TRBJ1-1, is SAVISQKPSRDICQRGTSLTIQCQVDSQVTMMFWYRQQPGQSLTLIATANQGSEATYESGFVIDKFPISRPNLTFSTLTVSNMSPEDSSIYLCSAPGQGRPEAFFGQGTRLTVV.

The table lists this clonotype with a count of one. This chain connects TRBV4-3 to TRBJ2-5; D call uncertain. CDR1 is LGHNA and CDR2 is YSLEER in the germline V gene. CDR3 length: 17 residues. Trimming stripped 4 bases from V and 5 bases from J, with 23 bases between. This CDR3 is CASSPGLTGSTGETQYF. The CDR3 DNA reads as TGCGCCAGCAGCCCGGGCCTTACCGGGTCTACCGGGGAGACCCAGTACTTC.

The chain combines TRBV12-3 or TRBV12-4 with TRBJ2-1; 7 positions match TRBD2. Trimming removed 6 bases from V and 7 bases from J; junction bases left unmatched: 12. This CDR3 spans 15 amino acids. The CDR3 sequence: CASRGSRVGGNEQFF. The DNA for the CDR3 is TGTGCCAGCAGGGGTAGCCGGGTCGGGGGGAATGAGCAGTTCTTC.

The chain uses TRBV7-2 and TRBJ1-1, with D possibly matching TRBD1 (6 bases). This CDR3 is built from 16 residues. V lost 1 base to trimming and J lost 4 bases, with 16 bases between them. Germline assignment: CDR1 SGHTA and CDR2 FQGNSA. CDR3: CASSLVNPRGGTEAFF. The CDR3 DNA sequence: TGTGCCAGCAGCTTAGTGAACCCCAGGGGAGGCACTGAAGCTTTCTTT.

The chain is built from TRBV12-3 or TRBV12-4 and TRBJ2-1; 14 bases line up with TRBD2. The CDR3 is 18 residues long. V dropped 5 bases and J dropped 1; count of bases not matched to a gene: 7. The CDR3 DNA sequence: TGTGCCAGCAGTCCCGGACTAGCGGGGGGCTTTTCCTACAATGAGCAGTTCTTC. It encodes CASSPGLAGGFSYNEQFF.

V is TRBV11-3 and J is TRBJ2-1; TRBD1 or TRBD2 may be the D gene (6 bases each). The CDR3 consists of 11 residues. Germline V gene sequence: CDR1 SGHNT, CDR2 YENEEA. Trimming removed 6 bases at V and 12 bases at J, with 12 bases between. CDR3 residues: CASREQGGQFF. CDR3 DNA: TGTGCCAGCAGGGAACAGGGAGGGCAGTTCTTC.

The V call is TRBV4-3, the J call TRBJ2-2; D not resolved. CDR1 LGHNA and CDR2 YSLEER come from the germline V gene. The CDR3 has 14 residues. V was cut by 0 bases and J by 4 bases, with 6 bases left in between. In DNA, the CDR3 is TGCGCCAGCAGCCAAGAATACGGCACCGGGGAGCTGTTTTTT. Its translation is CASSQEYGTGELFF.

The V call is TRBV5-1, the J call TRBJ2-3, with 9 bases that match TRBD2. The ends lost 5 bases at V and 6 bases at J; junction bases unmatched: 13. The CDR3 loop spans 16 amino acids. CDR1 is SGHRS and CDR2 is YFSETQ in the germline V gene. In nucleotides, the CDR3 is TGCGCCAGCAGTCGCGGGAGGGGCATGGCTCTGGATACGCAGTATTTT. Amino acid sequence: CASSRGRGMALDTQYF.

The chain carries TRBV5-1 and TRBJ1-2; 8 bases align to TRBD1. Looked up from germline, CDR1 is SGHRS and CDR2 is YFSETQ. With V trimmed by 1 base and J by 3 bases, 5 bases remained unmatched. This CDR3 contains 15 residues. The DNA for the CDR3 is TGCGCCAGCAGCTTGACTTCGACAGGGGACTATGGCTACACCTTC. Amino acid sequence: CASSLTSTGDYGYTF.

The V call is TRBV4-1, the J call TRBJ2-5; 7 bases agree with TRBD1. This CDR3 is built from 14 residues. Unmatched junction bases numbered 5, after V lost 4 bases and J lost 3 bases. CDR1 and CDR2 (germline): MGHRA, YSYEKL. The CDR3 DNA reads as TGCGCCAGCAGCCCCCGGGACAGAAAAGAGACCCAGTACTTC. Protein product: CASSPRDRKETQYF.

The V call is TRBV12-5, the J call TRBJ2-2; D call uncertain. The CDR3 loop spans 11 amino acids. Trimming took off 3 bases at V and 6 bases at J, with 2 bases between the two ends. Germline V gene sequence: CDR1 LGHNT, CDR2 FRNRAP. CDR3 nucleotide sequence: TGTGCTAGTGGTTTCCCCGGGGAGCTGTTTTTT. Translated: CASGFPGELFF. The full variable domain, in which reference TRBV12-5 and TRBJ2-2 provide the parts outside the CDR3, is DARVTQTPRHKVTEMGQEVTMRCQPILGHNTVFWYRQTMMQGLELLAYFRNRAPLDDSGMPKDRFSAEMPDATLATLKIQPSEPRDSAVYFCASGFPGELFFGEGSRLTVL.

The CDR3, as DNA: TGCAGTGCTAGGCGGGTCAATCTACAGGAGCAGTTCTTC. Encoded protein: CSARRVNLQEQFF. The genes are TRBV20-1 and TRBJ2-1; weak D call: TRBD2 (5 bases). Germline V gene data show CDR1 as DFQATT and CDR2 as SNEGSKA (reference sequence). Trimming cost V 3 bases and J 10 bases, with 16 bases left between them. This CDR3 is 13 amino acids long.

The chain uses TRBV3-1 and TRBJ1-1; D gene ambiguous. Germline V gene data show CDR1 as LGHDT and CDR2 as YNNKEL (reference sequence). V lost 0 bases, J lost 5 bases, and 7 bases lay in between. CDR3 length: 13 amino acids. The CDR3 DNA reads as TGTGCCAGCAGCCAAGAACGCCTAACTGAAGCTTTCTTT. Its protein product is CASSQERLTEAFF.

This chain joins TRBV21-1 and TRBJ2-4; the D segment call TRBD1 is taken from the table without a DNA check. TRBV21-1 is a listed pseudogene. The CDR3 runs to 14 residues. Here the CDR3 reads CASSKVDRENIQYF. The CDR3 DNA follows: TGTGCCAGCAGCAAAGTAGACAGGGAAAACATTCAGTACTTC.

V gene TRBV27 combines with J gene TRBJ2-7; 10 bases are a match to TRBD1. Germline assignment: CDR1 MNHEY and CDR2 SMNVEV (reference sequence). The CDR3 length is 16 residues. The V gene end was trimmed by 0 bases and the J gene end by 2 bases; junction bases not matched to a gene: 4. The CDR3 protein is CASSLSPGTGAYEQYF. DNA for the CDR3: TGTGCCAGCAGTTTATCCCCCGGGACAGGGGCCTACGAGCAGTACTTC.

CDR3: CASSQTGGPSYEQYF. The CDR3 DNA reads as TGTGCCAGCAGCCAGACAGGGGGCCCCTCCTACGAGCAGTACTTC. This rearrangement joins TRBV14 to TRBJ2-7; 10 bases are a match to TRBD1. The CDR3 sequence is 15 residues long. The V and J ends lost 3 bases and 0 bases, in that order; junction bases with no gene match: 2. The germline CDR1 and CDR2 sequences are SGHDN and FVKESK.

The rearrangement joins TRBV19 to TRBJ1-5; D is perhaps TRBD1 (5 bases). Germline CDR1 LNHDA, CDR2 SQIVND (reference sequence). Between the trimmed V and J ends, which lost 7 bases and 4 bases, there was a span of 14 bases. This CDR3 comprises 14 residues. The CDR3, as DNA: TGTGCCAGTACTCTGGGGCATCGGAATCAGCCCCAGCATTTT. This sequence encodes CASTLGHRNQPQHF.

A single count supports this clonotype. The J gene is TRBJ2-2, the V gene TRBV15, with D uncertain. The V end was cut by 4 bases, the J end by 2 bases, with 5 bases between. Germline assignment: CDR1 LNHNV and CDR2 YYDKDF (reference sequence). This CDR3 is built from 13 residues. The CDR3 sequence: CATSTINTGELFF. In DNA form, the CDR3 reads TGTGCCACCAGCACCATAAACACCGGGGAGCTGTTTTTT.

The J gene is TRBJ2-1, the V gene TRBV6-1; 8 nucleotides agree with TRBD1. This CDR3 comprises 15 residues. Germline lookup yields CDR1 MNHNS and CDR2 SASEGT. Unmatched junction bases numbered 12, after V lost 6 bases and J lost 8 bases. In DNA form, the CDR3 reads TGTGCCAGCAGAGGCTTGACAGGGGCTGGCGATGAGCAGTTCTTC. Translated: CASRGLTGAGDEQFF.

CDR3 nucleotides: TGTGCCTGGAGGACGCTCGGTCTCCAAGAGACCCAGTACTTC. It specifies CAWRTLGLQETQYF. The genes are TRBV30 and TRBJ2-5; no firm D call. Germline loops: CDR1 GTSNPN, CDR2 SVGIG (reference sequence). V was trimmed by 3 bases and J by 1 base, leaving 12 bases between them. The length of the CDR3 is 14 residues.